Listed below are T cell receptor beta chains from one sample, sequenced in a study of somatic mutations in cytotoxic T cells in rheumatoid arthritis. Produced via immunoSEQ multiplex PCR; TCRdb's table is partial and in-frame only. The sample holds about 33,000 clones, approximately 84% seen once. The sample comprised CD8+ T cells sorted from blood. Source of these receptors: a man aged 35-49 years in good health. The CDR3 runs from the conserved cysteine through the conserved F or W. A D gene is named only where the DNA matches it firmly. Rows may omit the clone size; those that give it use once, few, many or a size class.

cdr3_length j_call v_call d_call clone_size cdr3_nt cdr3_aa
12 TRBJ1-1 TRBV2 . . TGTGCCAGCACCGGGGGGTATACTGAAGCTTTCTTT CASTGGYTEAFF
11 TRBJ2-7 TRBV10-2 . . TGCGCCAGCAGTGGGGGTTACGAGCAGTACTTC CASSGGYEQYF
17 TRBJ2-2 TRBV5-4 TRBD2 . TGTGCCAGCAGCTCCATTGGACTAGCGGTTAACACCGGGGAGCTGTTTTTT CASSSIGLAVNTGELFF
15 TRBJ1-4 TRBV9 . . TGTGCCAGCAGCGTAGCGCAGGCAACTAATGAAAAACTGTTTTTT CASSVAQATNEKLFF
16 TRBJ1-1 TRBV6-1 . . TGTGCCAGCAGTGAACATTCATCGCGAGGGGGCACTGAAGCTTTCTTT CASSEHSSRGGTEAFF
13 TRBJ2-7 TRBV27 . once TGTGCCAGCAGTCCTCCATCCTCCTACGAGCAGTACTTC CASSPPSSYEQYF
17 TRBJ1-2 TRBV30 TRBD1 . TGTGCCTGGGACCGGCCGAGGACAGGGGCCTTCCGATATGGCTACACCTTC CAWDRPRTGAFRYGYTF
14 TRBJ1-4 TRBV27 . . TGTGCCAGCAGTTTATTGGAAGATGGTGAAAAACTGTTTTTT CASSLLEDGEKLFF
17 TRBJ2-1 TRBV4-1 TRBD2 . TGCGCCAGCAGCCCACAGGGGACTAGCGGGAGACCCAATGAGCAGTTCTTC CASSPQGTSGRPNEQFF
14 TRBJ2-1 TRBV6-1 TRBD2 . TGTGCCAGCAGTGAGGGAGGGGTCTACAATGAGCAGTTCTTC CASSEGGVYNEQFF
22 TRBJ1-5 TRBV6-1 . few TGTGCCAGCAGTGAATGGCGGGATTTGGTATGGAGAGGGGTGTGGGAAATTCAGCCCCAGCATTTT CASSEWRDLVWRGVWEIQPQHF
16 TRBJ2-2 TRBV29-1 . . TGCAGCGTTGAAGATAAGGTTAGCGGTTCAACCGGGGAGCTGTTTTTT CSVEDKVSGSTGELFF
15 TRBJ1-5 TRBV27 TRBD1 . TGTGCCAGCGCCGGGACAGGGGGCATCAATCAGCCCCAGCATTTT CASAGTGGINQPQHF
13 TRBJ2-7 TRBV9 . once TGTGCCAGCAGCGGTAAAATTTCCTACGAGCAGTACTTC CASSGKISYEQYF
13 TRBJ1-4 TRBV9 . . TGTGCCAGCAGCCCCGAGGGTAATGAAAAACTGTTTTTT CASSPEGNEKLFF
14 TRBJ2-1 TRBV15 . . TGTGCCACCAGCAGAGCTGGACACTACAATGAGCAGTTCTTC CATSRAGHYNEQFF
17 TRBJ2-2 TRBV7-6 . once TGTGCCAGCAGCTTAGAAGGGGTTCCCGCGAACACCGGGGAGCTGTTTTTT CASSLEGVPANTGELFF
15 TRBJ1-4 TRBV27 . . TGTGCCAGCAGTAATCAGGGTTGGTCTAATGAAAAACTGTTTTTT CASSNQGWSNEKLFF
15 TRBJ2-7 TRBV27 TRBD2 . TGTGCCAGCAGGACAACTTGGGGGGGGAAGCACGAGCAGTACTTC CASRTTWGGKHEQYF
10 TRBJ2-3 TRBV28 . . TGTGCCAGCAGCCTGGGTACGCAGTATTTT CASSLGTQYF
12 TRBJ2-7 TRBV27 . . TGTGCCAGCAGTTTCATGGGGCGCGAGCAGTACTTC CASSFMGREQYF
16 TRBJ2-3 TRBV10-1 TRBD1 . TGCGCCAGCAGTGGGGAACAGGGGGCGGAGGCCGATACGCAGTATTTT CASSGEQGAEADTQYF
13 TRBJ2-3 TRBV2 TRBD2 . TGTGCCAGCGGAGGACTAGCTGGAGATACGCAGTATTTT CASGGLAGDTQYF
16 TRBJ2-3 TRBV11-2 TRBD1 . TGTGCCAGCAGCTTAGGTACAGGGGCGAGCACAGATACGCAGTATTTT CASSLGTGASTDTQYF
16 TRBJ2-1 TRBV4-1 . . TGCGCCAGCAGCCTTGGGGACGGATACTCCTACAATGAGCAGTTCTTC CASSLGDGYSYNEQFF
13 TRBJ2-1 TRBV29-1 TRBD1 . TGCAGCGTAATCCGGACAGGGTGGAATGAGCAGTTCTTC CSVIRTGWNEQFF
12 TRBJ2-7 TRBV25-1 . once TGTGCCAGCAGTGAGGGTTCCTACGAGCAGTACTTC CASSEGSYEQYF
12 TRBJ2-1 TRBV30 TRBD2 . TGTGCGAGTGAACGGGAGGGGAATGAGCAGTTCTTC CASEREGNEQFF
16 TRBJ2-5 TRBV7-3 TRBD1 once TGTGCCAGCAGCTCGGGCCCGGGACAGGGTGAGGAGACCCAGTACTTC CASSSGPGQGEETQYF
16 TRBJ2-3 TRBV5-4 TRBD1 . TGTGCCAGCAGCTTGGCCGGGTCAGGGGGTCCAGATACGCAGTATTTT CASSLAGSGGPDTQYF
15 TRBJ1-1 TRBV5-8 . . TGTGCCAGCAGCTTAGGTTTAGGACTGAACACTGAAGCTTTCTTT CASSLGLGLNTEAFF
17 TRBJ2-1 TRBV7-9 TRBD1 . TGTGCCAGCAGCTCAAGCCCGACAGGGGGCTTGATAGATGAGCAGTTCTTC CASSSSPTGGLIDEQFF
9 TRBJ1-4 TRBV6-1 . . TGTGCCATGGGGGAAAAACTGTTTTTT CAMGEKLFF
16 TRBJ2-2 TRBV9 . . TGTGCCAGCAGCGTAACACTAGGTCCGGGCACCGGGGAGCTGTTTTTT CASSVTLGPGTGELFF
14 TRBJ2-7 TRBV19 . . TGTGCCAGTAGTATGAGTGGGCCCGCATACGAGCAGTACTTC CASSMSGPAYEQYF
14 TRBJ2-7 TRBV2 . . TGTGCCGTCGCAGGGGCAGGGACCTCCTACGAGCAGTACTTC CAVAGAGTSYEQYF
14 TRBJ1-5 TRBV27 TRBD1 . TGTGCCAGCAGTCACGGGGACAGCGGTCAGCCCCAGCATTTT CASSHGDSGQPQHF
14 TRBJ2-7 TRBV4-3 TRBD2 once TGCGCCAGCAGCCACTCGGCGGGAGGCTACGAGCAGTACTTC CASSHSAGGYEQYF
9 TRBJ1-1 TRBV6-4 . . TGTGCCAGCAGCGGAGAAGCTTTCTTT CASSGEAFF
16 TRBJ2-5 TRBV30 . once TGTGCCTGGAGCCTCGGCGGGGGCGCGTTCGTAGAGACCCAGTACTTC CAWSLGGGAFVETQYF
16 TRBJ2-1 TRBV28 . . TGTGCCACCAATGAGGAGGGGAAAAATACCAACAATGAGCAGTTCTTC CATNEEGKNTNNEQFF
13 TRBJ2-7 TRBV19 . . TGTGCCAGTAGTATAGGAGGGACCTACGAGCAGTACTTC CASSIGGTYEQYF
13 TRBJ2-7 TRBV5-1 . few TGCGCCAGCAGCCCAGGGAGTTTCTACGAGCAGTACTTC CASSPGSFYEQYF
13 TRBJ2-7 TRBV7-6 . . TGTGCCAGCAGCTCCGGACTGCCCCACGAGCAGTACTTC CASSSGLPHEQYF
16 TRBJ1-5 TRBV7-8 . few TGTGCCAGCAGCCCGGTGATCCCCTTAAGCGGTCAGCCCCAGCATTTT CASSPVIPLSGQPQHF
16 TRBJ2-7 TRBV5-1 TRBD2 . TGCGCCAGCAGCCCCATATCAACGGGAGGGAAGGACGAGCAGTACTTC CASSPISTGGKDEQYF
13 TRBJ2-1 TRBV6-1 . . TGTGCCAGCAGTGAAGTACAGTACAATGAGCAGTTCTTC CASSEVQYNEQFF
14 TRBJ2-5 TRBV27 . . TGTGCCAGCAGTCCTACAGCCTTCCAAGAGACCCAGTACTTC CASSPTAFQETQYF
17 TRBJ2-5 TRBV7-3 TRBD2 once TGTGCCAGCAGCTTAACGGCTAGCGGCTTTAAGCAAGAGACCCAGTACTTC CASSLTASGFKQETQYF
14 TRBJ1-5 TRBV4-1 . . TGCGCCAGCAGCTCGTCAGGGATAGGGCAGCCCCAGCATTTT CASSSSGIGQPQHF
15 TRBJ2-7 TRBV5-1 TRBD1 . TGCGCCAGCAGTCTAGAGCCGGGACAGGATTACGAGCAGTACTTC CASSLEPGQDYEQYF
11 TRBJ2-5 TRBV5-4 . . TGTGCCAGCAGCTTGGGGCAGGTTCTATACTTC CASSLGQVLYF
13 TRBJ2-7 TRBV6-1 TRBD1 . TGTGCCAGCAGTGTAGGGACAGACTACGAGCAGTACTTC CASSVGTDYEQYF
16 TRBJ2-7 TRBV5-4 TRBD2 . TGTGCCAGCAGCTTGGAACTAGCGGGAGGTCCCCACGAGCAGTACTTC CASSLELAGGPHEQYF
15 TRBJ1-3 TRBV4-1 . few TGCGCCAGCAGCCAAGGGAGCTCCTCTGGAAACACCATATATTTT CASSQGSSSGNTIYF
15 TRBJ1-1 TRBV7-8 TRBD1 . TGTGCCAGCAGCCCGAACAGGGGTTCGAACACTGAAGCTTTCTTT CASSPNRGSNTEAFF
14 TRBJ1-3 TRBV9 . . TGTGCCAGCAGCGTAGCGGGTATGGGAAACACCATATATTTT CASSVAGMGNTIYF
17 TRBJ2-4 TRBV7-9 . . TGTGCCAGCAGCTTAAAATCCAGCGTTACAGCCAAAAACATTCAGTACTTC CASSLKSSVTAKNIQYF